This TCR beta chain was obtained from a study of shared clonotypes between healthy human individuals. Here immunoSEQ multiplex PCR was the method, and the copy in TCRdb shows in-frame clones only, minus some. Of some 2.3 million clones in the sample, approximately 93% were seen once. In regard to this clone: What it binds is unknown.

This CDR3 comprises 16 residues. V was cut by 3 bases and J by 0 bases, with 12 bases left in between. Germline CDR1 MDHEN, CDR2 SYDVKM. Study-wide results and limits: The authors expected sequencing depth to affect clonotype sharing among donors.

Everyone who donated was a Caucasian adult who lived in Nashville, Tennessee. This TCR was recovered from a man aged 18 to 29 in good health. Some clones in this sample may be carry-over from other donors' samples. V and J are TRBV28 and TRBJ2-1, with a possible D match to TRBD1 (6 bases). The specimen was naive CD4+ T cells from PBMCs. As for subset: CD45RA+ positively selected. The CDR3 region is CASSFGGSISYNEQFF. Here the CDR3 DNA reads TGTGCCAGCAGTTTTGGGGGCAGTATCTCCTACAATGAGCAGTTCTTC.